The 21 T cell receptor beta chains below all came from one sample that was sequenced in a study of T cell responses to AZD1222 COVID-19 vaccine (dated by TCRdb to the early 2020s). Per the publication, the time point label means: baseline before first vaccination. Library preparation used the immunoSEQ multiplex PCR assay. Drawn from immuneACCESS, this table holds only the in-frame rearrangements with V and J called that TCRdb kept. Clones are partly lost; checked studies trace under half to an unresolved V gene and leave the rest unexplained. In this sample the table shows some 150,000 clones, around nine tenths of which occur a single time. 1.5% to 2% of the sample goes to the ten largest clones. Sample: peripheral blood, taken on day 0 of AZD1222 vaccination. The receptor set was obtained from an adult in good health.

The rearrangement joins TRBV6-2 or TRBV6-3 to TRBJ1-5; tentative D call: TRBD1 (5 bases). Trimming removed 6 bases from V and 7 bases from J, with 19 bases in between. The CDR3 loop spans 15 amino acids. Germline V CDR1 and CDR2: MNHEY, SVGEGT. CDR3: CASSPSGGFGQPQHF. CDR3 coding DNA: TGTGCCAGCAGCCCGAGCGGGGGATTTGGACAGCCCCAGCATTTT.

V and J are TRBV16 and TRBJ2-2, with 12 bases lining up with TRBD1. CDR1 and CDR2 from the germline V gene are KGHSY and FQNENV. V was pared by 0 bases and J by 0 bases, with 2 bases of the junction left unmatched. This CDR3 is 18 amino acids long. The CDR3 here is CASSQSGTGGSNTGELFF. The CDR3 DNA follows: TGTGCCAGCAGCCAATCCGGGACAGGGGGCTCGAACACCGGGGAGCTGTTTTTT. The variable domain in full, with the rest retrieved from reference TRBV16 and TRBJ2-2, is GEEVAQTPKHLVRGEGQKAKLYCAPIKGHSYVFWYQQVLKNEFKFLISFQNENVFDETGMPKERFSAKCLPNSPCSLEIQATKLEDSAVYFCASSQSGTGGSNTGELFFGEGSRLTVL.

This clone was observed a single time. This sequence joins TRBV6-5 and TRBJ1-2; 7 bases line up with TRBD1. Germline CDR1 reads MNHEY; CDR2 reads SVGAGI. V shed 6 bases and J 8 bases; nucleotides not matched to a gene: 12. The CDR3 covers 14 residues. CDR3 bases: TGTGCCAGCAGCAAACAAACAGGGGCCCCCGGCTACACCTTC. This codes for CASSKQTGAPGYTF.

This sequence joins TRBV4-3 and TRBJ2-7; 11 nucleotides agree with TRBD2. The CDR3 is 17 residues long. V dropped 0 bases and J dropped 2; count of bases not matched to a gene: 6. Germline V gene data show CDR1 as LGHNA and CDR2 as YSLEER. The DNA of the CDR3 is TGCGCCAGCAGCCAAGATATTGGACTAGCGGGTGCCTACGAGCAGTACTTC. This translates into CASSQDIGLAGAYEQYF.

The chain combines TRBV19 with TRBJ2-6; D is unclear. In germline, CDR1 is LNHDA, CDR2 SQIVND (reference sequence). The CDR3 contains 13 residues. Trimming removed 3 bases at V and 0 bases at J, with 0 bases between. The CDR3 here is CASSISGANVLTF. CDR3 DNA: TGTGCCAGTAGTATCTCTGGGGCCAACGTCCTGACTTTC.

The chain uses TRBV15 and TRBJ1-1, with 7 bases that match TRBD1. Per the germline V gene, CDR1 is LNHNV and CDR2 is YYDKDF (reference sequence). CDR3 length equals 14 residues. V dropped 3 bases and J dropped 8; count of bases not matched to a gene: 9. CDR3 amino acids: CATSRGSTGREAFF. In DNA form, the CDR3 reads TGTGCCACCAGCAGGGGCTCGACAGGGAGGGAAGCTTTCTTT.

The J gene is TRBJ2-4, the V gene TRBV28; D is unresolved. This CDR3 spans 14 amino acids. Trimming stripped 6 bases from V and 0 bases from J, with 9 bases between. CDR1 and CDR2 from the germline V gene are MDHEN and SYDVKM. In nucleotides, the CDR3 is TGTGCCAGCAGCCGCCAGATAGCCAAAAACATTCAGTACTTC. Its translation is CASSRQIAKNIQYF.

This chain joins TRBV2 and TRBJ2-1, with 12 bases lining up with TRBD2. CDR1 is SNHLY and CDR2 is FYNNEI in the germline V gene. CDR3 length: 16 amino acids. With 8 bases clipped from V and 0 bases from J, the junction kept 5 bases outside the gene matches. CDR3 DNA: TGTGCCAGCCGGGCTAGCGGGGGGGGCTCCTACAATGAGCAGTTCTTC. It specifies CASRASGGGSYNEQFF.

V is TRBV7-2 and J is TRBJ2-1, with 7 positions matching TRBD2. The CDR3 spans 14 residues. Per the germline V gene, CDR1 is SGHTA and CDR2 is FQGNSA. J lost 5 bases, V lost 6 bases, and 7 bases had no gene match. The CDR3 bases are TGTGCCAGCAGGACGGCGCGGGGGAACAATGAGCAGTTCTTC. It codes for CASRTARGNNEQFF.

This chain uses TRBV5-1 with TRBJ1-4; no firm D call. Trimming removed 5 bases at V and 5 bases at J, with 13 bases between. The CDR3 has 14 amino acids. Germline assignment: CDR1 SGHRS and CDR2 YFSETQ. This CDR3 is CASSKDAVNEKLFF. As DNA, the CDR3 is TGCGCCAGCAGTAAGGACGCGGTCAATGAAAAACTGTTTTTT.

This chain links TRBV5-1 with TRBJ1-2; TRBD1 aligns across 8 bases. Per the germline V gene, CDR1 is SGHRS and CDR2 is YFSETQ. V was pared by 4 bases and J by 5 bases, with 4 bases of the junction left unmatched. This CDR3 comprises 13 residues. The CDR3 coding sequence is TGCGCCAGCAGCATGGACAGGGATTATGGCTACACCTTC. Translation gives CASSMDRDYGYTF.

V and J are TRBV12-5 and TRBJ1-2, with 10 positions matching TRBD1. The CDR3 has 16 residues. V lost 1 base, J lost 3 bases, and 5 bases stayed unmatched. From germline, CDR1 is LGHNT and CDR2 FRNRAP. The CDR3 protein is CASGLGQGATYYGYTF. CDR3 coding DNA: TGTGCTAGTGGTTTGGGACAGGGGGCAACTTACTATGGCTACACCTTC.

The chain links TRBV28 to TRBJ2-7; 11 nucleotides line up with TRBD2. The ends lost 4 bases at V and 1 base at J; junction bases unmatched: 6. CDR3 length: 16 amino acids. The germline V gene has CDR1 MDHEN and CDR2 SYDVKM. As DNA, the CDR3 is TGTGCCAGCAGTTCCTTAGCGGGAGGGCCGTCCTACGAGCAGTACTTC. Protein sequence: CASSSLAGGPSYEQYF.

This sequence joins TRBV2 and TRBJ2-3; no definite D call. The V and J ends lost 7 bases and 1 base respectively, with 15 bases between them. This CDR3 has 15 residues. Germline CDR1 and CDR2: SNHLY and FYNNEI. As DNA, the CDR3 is TGTGCCAGCACCGAGGAGACTCCCCGCACAGATACGCAGTATTTT. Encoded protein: CASTEETPRTDTQYF.

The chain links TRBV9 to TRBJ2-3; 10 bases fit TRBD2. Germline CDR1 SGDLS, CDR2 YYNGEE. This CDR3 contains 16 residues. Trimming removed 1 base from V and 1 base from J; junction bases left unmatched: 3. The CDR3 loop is CASSVRLAGGTDTQYF. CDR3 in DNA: TGTGCCAGCAGCGTACGCCTAGCGGGGGGCACAGATACGCAGTATTTT.

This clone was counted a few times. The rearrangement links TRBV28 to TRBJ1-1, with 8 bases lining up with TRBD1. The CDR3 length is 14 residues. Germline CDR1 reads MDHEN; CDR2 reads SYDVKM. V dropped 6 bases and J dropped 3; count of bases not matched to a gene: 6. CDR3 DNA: TGTGCCAGCAGCACCAGGACAGGGTACACTGAAGCTTTCTTT. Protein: CASSTRTGYTEAFF.

In DNA form, the CDR3 reads TGTGCCAGCAGCCGAACGGGGGGGAATAACAATGAGCAGTTCTTC. As protein: CASSRTGGNNNEQFF. J is TRBJ2-1 and V is TRBV5-4; 8 bases are a match to TRBD2. The J segment lost 5 bases and the V segment lost 4 bases, leaving 8 bases of the junction unmatched. The CDR3 extends over 15 amino acids. Germline values: CDR1 SGHNT, CDR2 YYREEE (reference sequence).

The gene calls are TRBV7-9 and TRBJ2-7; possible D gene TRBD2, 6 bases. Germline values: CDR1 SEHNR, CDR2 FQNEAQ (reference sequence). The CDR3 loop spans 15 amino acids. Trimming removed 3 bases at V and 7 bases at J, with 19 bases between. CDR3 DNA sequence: TGTGCCAGCAGCTTGGCCGGGACTTCTCCGGGAGAGCAGTACTTC. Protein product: CASSLAGTSPGEQYF.

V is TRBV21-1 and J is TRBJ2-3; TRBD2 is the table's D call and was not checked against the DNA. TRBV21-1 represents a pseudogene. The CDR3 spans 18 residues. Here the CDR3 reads CASSRKSTSGGHHYTQYF. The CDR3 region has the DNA TGTGCCAGCAGCAGAAAATCGACTAGCGGGGGCCACCATTATACGCAGTATTTT.

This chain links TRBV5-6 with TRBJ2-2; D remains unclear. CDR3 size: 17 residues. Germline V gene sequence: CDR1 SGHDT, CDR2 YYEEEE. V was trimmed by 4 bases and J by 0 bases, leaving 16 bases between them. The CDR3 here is CASSGGLGTANTGELFF. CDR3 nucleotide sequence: TGTGCCAGCAGCGGCGGCCTGGGTACGGCGAACACCGGGGAGCTGTTTTTT.

The CDR3 here is CASSQDLGSPSYEQYF. CDR3 nucleotide sequence: TGCGCCAGCAGCCAAGATTTGGGCAGCCCCTCCTACGAGCAGTACTTC. This rearrangement joins TRBV4-3 to TRBJ2-7; D is uncertain. V was pared by 0 bases and J by 0 bases, with 12 bases between. CDR3 size: 16 residues. CDR1 is LGHNA and CDR2 is YSLEER in the germline V gene.